These 3 T cell receptor beta chains originate from one sample sequenced in a study of CXCR3-negative and CXCR3-positive naive CD8 T cells (dated by TCRdb to between 2018 and 2020). The reads were generated on a NextSeq 550. The Human TCR Profiling Kit (MiLaboratory) was used to prepare UMI-labeled 5' RACE TRB cDNA libraries. TCRdb reanalyzed the reads, keeping one entry per CDR3 protein sequence and omitting DNA. In this sample's table one finds over 100,000 distinct CDR3 sequences. Clones ranked in the top ten supply approximately 0.3% of the sample. Sequenced: naive CXCR3- CD8+ T cells from blood. This specimen's cell subset or site label, per the study, means: CD45RO-CCR7+CD27+CD95- naive CD8+ T cells lacking CXCR3 (TNR3-). Source of these receptors: a human donor in good health. Some clones in this sample may be carry-over from other donors' samples.

The chain couples TRBV28 to TRBJ2-1; the TCRdb D gene call, TRBD2, has no DNA to confirm it. This CDR3 is 16 amino acids long. The germline CDR1 and CDR2 sequences are MDHEN and SYDVKM. CDR3 loop: CASSLRASSSYNEQFF.

This sequence joins TRBV7-9 and TRBJ2-5; the D gene TCRdb calls, TRBD2, cannot be checked with no DNA. CDR3 size: 15 residues. The germline V gene has CDR1 SEHNR and CDR2 FQNEAQ (reference sequence). The CDR3 is CASSLLEGGWKTQYF.

The J gene is TRBJ2-1, the V gene TRBV29-1; TCRdb returns TRBD1, unconfirmable since there is no DNA. Germline-derived CDR1 and CDR2 are SQVTM and ANQGSEA. CDR3 length: 15 amino acids. The CDR3 spells CSVEDRKGAYNEQFF.